A single T cell receptor (beta chain) is shown here with its context. This record belongs to a study of technical replicates of blood from a handful of donors. TCRdb's table, derived via immunoSEQ multiplex PCR, lists solely in-frame clones and lacks some. The sample holds roughly 76,000 clones, around 94% seen once. This CDR3 spans 17 amino acids. Germline V CDR1 and CDR2: MGHRA, YSYEKL. Trimming pared 0 bases from V and 3 bases from J, leaving 18 bases between. Sequencing was done on a sample of T cells isolated from PBMCs. The V and J genes are TRBV4-1 and TRBJ2-7; D is possibly TRBD1 (6 bases). This sequence was found in a human donor in good health. Written as DNA, the CDR3 is TGCGCCAGCAGCCAAGATAGTTGGGACACGGCTAACTACGAGCAGTACTTC. It specifies CASSQDSWDTANYEQYF.